This TCR beta chain originates from a study of cytomegalovirus exposure and HLA in healthy donors. Study-level results: The productive fraction for most TCR beta V segments was about 90% or about 30% in an earlier analysis.

PCR primers comprised 60 Vbeta and 13 Jbeta primers. The table came from immunoSEQ multiplex PCR; TCRdb's copy has only in-frame clones and leaves some out. The repertoire includes around 80,000 clones, about 79% of them detected once, and around 6.4% sits in the top ten. This clone came up once. What it binds is unknown. There are 13 residues in the CDR3. CDR1 is MNHEY and CDR2 is SVGAGI in the germline V gene. The V gene lost 3 bases and the J gene lost 5 bases, with 9 bases spanning the gap. The TCR comes from a man younger than 35 in good health and CMV-seropositive. The chain has TRBV6-5 and TRBJ2-3; D remains ambiguous. The sequencing input was PBMCs. CDR3 DNA: TGTGCCAGCAGTTATGGTCCGGTAGATACGCAGTATTTT. Its translation is CASSYGPVDTQYF.